This T cell receptor (beta chain) was found in a study of blood T cell repertoires in COVID-19. Across the whole study: From the United States, Italy and Spain came samples of acute and convalescent COVID-19. Sources were T cells, B-cell-depleted T cells, or PBMCs; the material itself was cDNA or gDNA.

Per the original methods: Estimates of nucleated cell counts were drawn from the amplification of reference gene primers. The method was immunoSEQ multiplex PCR; TCRdb's version includes in-frame clones alone and lacks a portion of them. V, J and clone size were drawn from that table, and D and trimming were deduced from the DNA. The sample has 50,000 or so clones; about 90% are singletons. This receptor was obtained from a man between 65 and 80 years old with active COVID-19. Sequenced: peripheral blood.

The CDR3 coding sequence is TGTGCCAGCAGCCTCCGAAGCGGGACTAGCGGGGGGAAATCCTACAATGAGCAGTTCTTC. This translates into CASSLRSGTSGGKSYNEQFF. The chain employs TRBV3-1 (or the pseudogene TRBV3-2) and TRBJ2-1; the match to TRBD2 covers 15 bases. The junction had 11 bases not matched to a gene; V was cut back by 4 bases and J by 1 base. CDR3 length equals 20 residues. Germline CDR1 reads LGHDT; CDR2 reads YNNKEL (reference sequence).